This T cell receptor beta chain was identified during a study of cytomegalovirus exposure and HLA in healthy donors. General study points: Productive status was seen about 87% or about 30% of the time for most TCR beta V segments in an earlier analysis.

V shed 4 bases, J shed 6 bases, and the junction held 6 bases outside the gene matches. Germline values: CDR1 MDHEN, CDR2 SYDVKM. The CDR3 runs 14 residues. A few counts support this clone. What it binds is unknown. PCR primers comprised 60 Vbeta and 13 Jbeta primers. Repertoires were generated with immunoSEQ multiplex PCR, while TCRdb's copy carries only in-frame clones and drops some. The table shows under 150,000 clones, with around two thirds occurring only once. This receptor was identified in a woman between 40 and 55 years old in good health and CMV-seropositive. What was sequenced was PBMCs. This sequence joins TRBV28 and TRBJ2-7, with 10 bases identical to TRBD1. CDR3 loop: CASSSRQGASEQYF. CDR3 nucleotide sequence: TGTGCCAGCAGTTCAAGACAGGGGGCGAGCGAGCAGTACTTC.